The clone carrying this T cell receptor beta chain has a count of ten or more. The antigen remains unidentified. The data were taken from a study of spatial heterogeneity in lung cancer. Study overall: Strong correlation was found between tumor-region TCR transcript counts and a T cell module score from matched bulk RNA-seq.

Study-wide findings and caveats: Within tumors, counts of expanded alpha and beta TCRs tracked tumor mutation counts.

Time point described: sample taken at primary tumor resection. Donation came from 70 or so patients with untreated early-stage non-small cell lung cancer. Whole RNA, isolated from tumor, nontumor lung or frozen PBMC, was sequenced without prior sorting. A unique molecular identifier was carried by every single TCR cDNA molecule. TCRdb re-derived calls from the 5' RACE reads in MiXCR, one entry per CDR3 protein. The sample comprises some 96,000 distinct CDR3 sequences, 4.4% of which are singletons, and roughly 20% rests with the top ten. This sample comprised lung tumor tissue, obtained at surgery. The source is a male donor with early-stage non-small cell lung cancer.

CDR3 in DNA: TGTGCCAGCACCATGGGGTCTTCTGGAAACACCATATATTTT. Translated: CASTMGSSGNTIYF. The chain links TRBV5-5 to TRBJ1-3; D unresolved. CDR1 is SGHKS, CDR2 YYEKEE, per germline (reference sequence). V lost 6 bases and J lost 1, with 11 bases in between. The CDR3 is 14 amino acids.